This entry is about one T cell receptor beta chain. Its antigen is not identified. These data come from a study of CD8+ T cells in alopecia areata. Study summary: Twice daily, treated patients received 5 to 10 mg of oral tofacitinib.

The treatment is: oral pan-JAK inhibitor, 5-10 mg twice daily. Germline V gene lookup returns CDR1 MNHEY and CDR2 SMNVEV (reference sequence). The ends lost 2 bases at V and 11 bases at J; junction bases unmatched: 8. CDR3 length equals 14 residues. Broader study findings: Administration of tofacitinib significantly diminished scalp clonality and expanded CD8+ clones within the top 100. Higher clonality than in normal scalp was seen in lesional scalp, especially alopecia totalis/universalis.

Reverse transcription of extracted RNA yielded cDNA, which provided the sequencing template. Only in-frame clones appear in the TCRdb table, and some are missing; sequencing was by immunoSEQ multiplex PCR. The data show 140,000 to 150,000 clones, about 59% seen once. This sample comprised CD8+ T cells sorted from blood, obtained at week 4, from a patient treated with tofacitinib. The rearrangement links TRBV27 to TRBJ1-5, with 8 bases fitting TRBD1. The TCR comes from a human donor with alopecia areata. CDR3 in DNA: TGTGCCAGCAGTTTAGTCGGGACAGGAGCCTCCCAGCATTTT. Encoded protein: CASSLVGTGASQHF.